What follows are 9 T cell receptor beta chains derived from one specimen sequenced in a study of blood T cell repertoires in COVID-19. Sequencing used immunoSEQ multiplex PCR; TCRdb keeps in-frame clones, though not all of them. The table has 150,000 to 200,000 clones, 79% seen once. Sequenced material: peripheral blood. All receptors derive from a woman aged 40 to 50 with COVID-19, enrolled during active disease.

This chain connects TRBV2 to TRBJ2-7, with D tentatively TRBD2 (6 bases). The ends were cut back, 0 bases at V and 2 bases at J, with 11 bases in the middle. Germline loops: CDR1 SNHLY, CDR2 FYNNEI. The CDR3 contains 15 residues. The CDR3 DNA sequence: TGTGCCAGCAGTGAAGCGATGGGGGGACCCTACGAGCAGTACTTC. Residues: CASSEAMGGPYEQYF.

The chain has TRBV2 and TRBJ2-5; D is uncertain. The CDR3 spans 11 residues. CDR1 and CDR2 from the germline V gene are SNHLY and FYNNEI. V gave up 8 bases and J gave up 1 base, with 5 bases separating them. The CDR3 loop reads CASGPQETQYF. DNA for the CDR3: TGTGCCAGCGGGCCCCAAGAGACCCAGTACTTC.

This clone was seen only a few times. J is TRBJ2-1 and V is TRBV11-3, with 11 nucleotides matching TRBD2. CDR3 length: 12 amino acids. Germline CDR1 is SGHNT and CDR2 is YENEEA. Here the CDR3 reads CGSSGRAAEQFF. The CDR3, as DNA: TGTGGAAGTAGCGGGAGGGCCGCTGAGCAGTTCTTC. The complete variable domain, with remaining parts taken from reference TRBV11-3 and TRBJ2-1, reads EAGVVQSPRYKIIEKKQPVAFWCNPISGHNTLYWYLQNLGQGPELLIRYENEEAVDDSQLPKDRFSAERLKGVDSTLKIQPAELGDSAVYLCGSSGRAAEQFFGPGTRLTVL.

The CDR3 loop is CASSQEQGRVYGYTF. CDR3 coding DNA: TGCGCCAGCAGCCAAGAACAGGGGCGGGTCTATGGCTACACCTTC. V is TRBV4-3 and J is TRBJ1-2; 7 bases are shared with TRBD1. The CDR3 sequence is 15 residues long. Trimming at V came to 0 bases and at J to 4 bases, leaving 5 bases not matched to a gene. Germline-derived CDR1 and CDR2 are LGHNA and YSLEER.

The chain carries TRBV10-2 and TRBJ2-5; 9 nucleotides align to TRBD1. The CDR3 is made up of 13 amino acids. J lost 6 bases, V lost 10 bases, and 9 bases had no gene match. The germline V gene encodes CDR1 WSHSY and CDR2 SAAADI. The CDR3, as DNA: TGCGCCATATCGACAGGGGGGGGGAAGACCCAGTACTTC. It is translated as CAISTGGGKTQYF.

The rearrangement uses TRBV4-2 and TRBJ2-1; TRBD2 matches at 10 bases. The ends lost 0 bases at V and 7 bases at J; junction bases unmatched: 6. There are 16 residues in the CDR3. Germline V CDR1 and CDR2: LGHNA, YNFKEQ. The CDR3 coding sequence is TGTGCCAGCAGCCAAGACGAGCGGGGGGGCTTAAATGAGCAGTTCTTC. Translation: CASSQDERGGLNEQFF.

The V and J genes are TRBV14 and TRBJ2-4, with D hard to call. The V gene lost 0 bases and the J gene lost 10 bases, with 10 bases spanning the gap. The CDR3 is made up of 13 amino acids. Germline V gene lookup returns CDR1 SGHDN and CDR2 FVKESK. CDR3 amino acids: CASSQDRVAIQYF. CDR3 sequence (DNA): TGTGCCAGCAGCCAAGATCGGGTGGCTATTCAGTACTTC.

CDR3 nucleotide sequence: TGTGCCAGTAGTATTTCCGGGACAGGTGGCAATAGGCCCCAGCATTTT. This gives the protein CASSISGTGGNRPQHF. The chain recombines TRBV19 with TRBJ1-5; 8 nucleotides line up with TRBD1. CDR3 length: 16 residues. From germline, CDR1 is LNHDA and CDR2 SQIVND (reference sequence). Unmatched junction bases numbered 13, after V lost 3 bases and J lost 9 bases.

This chain connects TRBV6-2 or TRBV6-3 to TRBJ2-3; weak D call: TRBD2 (7 bases). Germline V gene data show CDR1 as MNHEY and CDR2 as SVGEGT. Between the trimmed V and J ends, which lost 2 bases and 9 bases, there was a span of 12 bases. The length of the CDR3 is 13 residues. The CDR3: CASSYGGRETQYF. The CDR3 DNA follows: TGTGCCAGCAGTTACGGGGGGCGGGAGACGCAGTATTTT.